This TCR beta chain is drawn from a study of blood T cells in healthy people across ages. The V gene's germline CDR1 is KGHSH and CDR2 LQKENI. V trimming: 2 bases; J trimming: 1 base; junction bases outside the gene matches: 9. The CDR3 extends over 17 amino acids. With a J-beta primer mix and a sample-barcoded 5' primer, a second PCR ran about 7 to 11 cycles. TCRdb re-called the 5' RACE reads through MiXCR, storing one row per CDR3 protein. The sample yields about 750,000 distinct CDR3 sequences, roughly 53% seen once. Regarding the study as a whole: Researchers said unsorted PBMCs prevented a conclusive naive versus antigen-experienced comparison. Relative to aged donors, long-lived donors carried more naive CD4+ cells and displayed higher diversity. Older individuals had lower TCR beta diversity per million T cells (the decline was roughly linear).

Notes on this clonotype: Its specificity is unknown.

The sample consisted of blood. The chain recombines TRBV18 with TRBJ2-7; TRBD1 matches 9 bases. The source of this sequence is a man older than 75 in good health. CDR3 nucleotide sequence: TGTGCCAGCTCACCAGGACTTCCGGGACAGGGTTCCTACGAGCAGTACTTC. This translates into CASSPGLPGQGSYEQYF.